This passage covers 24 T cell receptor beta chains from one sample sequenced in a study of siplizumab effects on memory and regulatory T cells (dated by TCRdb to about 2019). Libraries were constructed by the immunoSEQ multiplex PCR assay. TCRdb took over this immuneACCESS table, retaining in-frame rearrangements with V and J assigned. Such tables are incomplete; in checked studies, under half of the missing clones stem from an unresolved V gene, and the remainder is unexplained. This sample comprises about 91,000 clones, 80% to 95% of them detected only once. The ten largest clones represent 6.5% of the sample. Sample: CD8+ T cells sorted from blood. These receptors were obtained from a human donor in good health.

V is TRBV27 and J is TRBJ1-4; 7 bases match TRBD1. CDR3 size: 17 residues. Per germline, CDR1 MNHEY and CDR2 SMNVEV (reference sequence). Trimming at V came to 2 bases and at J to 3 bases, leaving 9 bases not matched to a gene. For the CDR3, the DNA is TGTGCCAGCAGTTTAGGGCTACGGGACAGCTCTAATGAAAAACTGTTTTTT. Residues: CASSLGLRDSSNEKLFF.

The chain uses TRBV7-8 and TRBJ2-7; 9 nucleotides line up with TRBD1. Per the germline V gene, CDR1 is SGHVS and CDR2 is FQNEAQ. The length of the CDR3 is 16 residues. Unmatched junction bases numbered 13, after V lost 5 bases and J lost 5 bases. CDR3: CASSPTWDRAVHEQYF. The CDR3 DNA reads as TGTGCCAGCAGCCCCACCTGGGACAGGGCGGTTCACGAGCAGTACTTC.

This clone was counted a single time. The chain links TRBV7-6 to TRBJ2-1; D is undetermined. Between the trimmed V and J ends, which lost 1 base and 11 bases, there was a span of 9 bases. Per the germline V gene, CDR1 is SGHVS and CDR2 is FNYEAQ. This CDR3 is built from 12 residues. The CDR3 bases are TGTGCCAGCAGCTTAGAGGCGGCGCAGCAGTTCTTC. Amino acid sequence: CASSLEAAQQFF.

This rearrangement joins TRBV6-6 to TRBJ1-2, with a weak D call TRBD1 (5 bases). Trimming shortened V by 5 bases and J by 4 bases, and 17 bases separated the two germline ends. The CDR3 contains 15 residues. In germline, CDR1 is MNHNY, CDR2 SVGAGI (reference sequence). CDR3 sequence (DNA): TGTGCCAGCAGTGACCGCGAGGGGCAGAGCTATGGCTACACCTTC. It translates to CASSDREGQSYGYTF.

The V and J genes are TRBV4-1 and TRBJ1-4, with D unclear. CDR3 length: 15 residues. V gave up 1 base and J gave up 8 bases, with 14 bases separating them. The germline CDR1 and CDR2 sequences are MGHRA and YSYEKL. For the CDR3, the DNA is TGCGCCAGCAGCCAAGGTCCCAGCGATCTGGAAAAACTGTTTTTT. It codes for CASSQGPSDLEKLFF.

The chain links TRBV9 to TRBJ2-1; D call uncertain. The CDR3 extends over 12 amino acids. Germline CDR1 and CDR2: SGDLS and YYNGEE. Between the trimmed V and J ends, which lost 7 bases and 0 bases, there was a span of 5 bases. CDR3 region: CASGLSYNEQFF. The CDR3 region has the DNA TGTGCCAGCGGGCTCTCCTACAATGAGCAGTTCTTC. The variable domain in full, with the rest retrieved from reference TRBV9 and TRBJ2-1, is DSGVTQTPKHLITATGQRVTLRCSPRSGDLSVYWYQQSLDQGLQFLIQYYNGEERAKGNILERFSAQQFPDLHSELNLSSLELGDSALYFCASGLSYNEQFFGPGTRLTVL.

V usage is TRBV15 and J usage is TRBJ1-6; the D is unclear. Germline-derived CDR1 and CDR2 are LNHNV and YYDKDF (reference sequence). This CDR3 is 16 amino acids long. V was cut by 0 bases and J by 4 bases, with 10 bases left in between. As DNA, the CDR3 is TGTGCCACCAGCAGAGATATCATGACGTATAATTCACCCCTCCACTTT. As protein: CATSRDIMTYNSPLHF.

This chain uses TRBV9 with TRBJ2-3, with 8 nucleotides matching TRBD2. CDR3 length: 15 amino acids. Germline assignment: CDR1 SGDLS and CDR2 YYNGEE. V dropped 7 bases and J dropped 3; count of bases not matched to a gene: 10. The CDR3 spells CASAGGPEGTDTQYF. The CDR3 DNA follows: TGTGCCAGCGCGGGGGGTCCCGAAGGAACAGATACGCAGTATTTT.

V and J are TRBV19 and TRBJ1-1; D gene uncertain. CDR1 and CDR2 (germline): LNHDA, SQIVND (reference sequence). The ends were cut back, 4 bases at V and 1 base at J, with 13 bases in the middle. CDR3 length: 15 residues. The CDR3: CASSTSQAANTEAFF. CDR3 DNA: TGTGCCAGTAGTACTTCTCAGGCGGCGAACACTGAAGCTTTCTTT.

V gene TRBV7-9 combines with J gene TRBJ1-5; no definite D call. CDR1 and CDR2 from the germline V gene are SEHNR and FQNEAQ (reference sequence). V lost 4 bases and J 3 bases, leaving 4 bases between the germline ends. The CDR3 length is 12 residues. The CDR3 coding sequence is TGTGCCAGCAGCTACTCCAATCAGCCCCAGCATTTT. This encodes CASSYSNQPQHF.

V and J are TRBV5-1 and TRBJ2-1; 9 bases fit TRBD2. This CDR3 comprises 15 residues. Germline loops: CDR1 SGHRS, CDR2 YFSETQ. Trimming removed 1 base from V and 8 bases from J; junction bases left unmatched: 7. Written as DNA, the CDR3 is TGCGCCAGCAGCTTGTCTGCGGGAGGGCTCGATGAGCAGTTCTTC. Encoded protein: CASSLSAGGLDEQFF.

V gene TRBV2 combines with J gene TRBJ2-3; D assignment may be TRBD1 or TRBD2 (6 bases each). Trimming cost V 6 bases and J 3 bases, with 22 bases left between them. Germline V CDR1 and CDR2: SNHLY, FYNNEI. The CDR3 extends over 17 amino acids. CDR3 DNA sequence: TGTGCCAGCAGAAGGTTACTGGGGGGCCAAGCGACAGATACGCAGTATTTT. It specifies CASRRLLGGQATDTQYF.

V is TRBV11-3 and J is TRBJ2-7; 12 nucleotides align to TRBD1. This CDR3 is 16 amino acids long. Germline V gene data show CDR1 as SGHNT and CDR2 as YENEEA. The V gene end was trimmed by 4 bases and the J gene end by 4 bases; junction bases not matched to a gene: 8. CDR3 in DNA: TGTGCCAGCAGCTCTCATACGGGACAGGGGGCTTACGAGCAGTACTTC. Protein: CASSSHTGQGAYEQYF.

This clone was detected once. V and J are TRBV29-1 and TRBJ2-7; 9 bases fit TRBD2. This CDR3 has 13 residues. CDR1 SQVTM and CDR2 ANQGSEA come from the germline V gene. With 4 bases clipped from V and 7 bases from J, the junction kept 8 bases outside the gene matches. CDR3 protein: CSVVTSGIVEQYF. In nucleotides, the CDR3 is TGCAGCGTTGTGACTAGCGGAATAGTGGAGCAGTACTTC.

CDR3: CASSLFSGGPGEQYF. CDR3 in DNA: TGTGCCAGCAGTTTATTCTCGGGAGGGCCTGGCGAGCAGTACTTC. This chain connects TRBV27 to TRBJ2-7, with 8 bases that match TRBD2. The CDR3 totals 15 residues. The germline V gene encodes CDR1 MNHEY and CDR2 SMNVEV (reference sequence). J lost 6 bases, V lost 1 base, and 8 bases had no gene match.

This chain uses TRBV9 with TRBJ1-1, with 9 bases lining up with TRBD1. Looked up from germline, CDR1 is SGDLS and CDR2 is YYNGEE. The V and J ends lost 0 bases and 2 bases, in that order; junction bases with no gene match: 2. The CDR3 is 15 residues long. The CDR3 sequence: CASSVVGQGNTEAFF. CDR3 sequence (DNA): TGTGCCAGCAGCGTAGTGGGACAGGGAAACACTGAAGCTTTCTTT.

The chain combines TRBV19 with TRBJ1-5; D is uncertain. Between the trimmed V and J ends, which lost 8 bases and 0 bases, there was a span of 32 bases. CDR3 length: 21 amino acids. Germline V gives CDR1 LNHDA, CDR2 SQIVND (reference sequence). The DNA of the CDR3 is TGTGCCAGTGGACCGATGGGGAGTTGGCAGGCACTTTCTTATAGCAATCAGCCCCAGCATTTT. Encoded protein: CASGPMGSWQALSYSNQPQHF.

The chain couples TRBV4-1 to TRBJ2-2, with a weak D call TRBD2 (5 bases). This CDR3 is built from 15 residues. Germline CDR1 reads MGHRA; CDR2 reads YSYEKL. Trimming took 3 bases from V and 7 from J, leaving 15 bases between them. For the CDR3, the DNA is TGCGCCAGCAGCCATGCGCCCGAGGGTAGCGGGGAGCTGTTTTTT. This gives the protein CASSHAPEGSGELFF.

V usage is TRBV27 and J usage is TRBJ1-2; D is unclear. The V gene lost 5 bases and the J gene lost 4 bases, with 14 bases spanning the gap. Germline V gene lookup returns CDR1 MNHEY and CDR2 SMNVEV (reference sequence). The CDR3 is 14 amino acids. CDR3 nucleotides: TGTGCCAGCAGTACCCGAGCGTCTCCCTATGGCTACACCTTC. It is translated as CASSTRASPYGYTF.

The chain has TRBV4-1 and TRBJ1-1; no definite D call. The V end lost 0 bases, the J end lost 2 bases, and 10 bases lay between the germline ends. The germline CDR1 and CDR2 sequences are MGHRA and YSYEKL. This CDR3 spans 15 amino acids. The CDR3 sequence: CASSQEEGQNTEAFF. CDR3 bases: TGCGCCAGCAGCCAAGAGGAAGGTCAAAACACTGAAGCTTTCTTT.

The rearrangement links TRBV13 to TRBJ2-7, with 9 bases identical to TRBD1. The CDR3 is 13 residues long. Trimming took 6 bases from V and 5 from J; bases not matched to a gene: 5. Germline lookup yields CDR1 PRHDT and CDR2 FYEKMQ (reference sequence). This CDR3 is CASRGQGSHEQYF. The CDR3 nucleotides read TGTGCCAGCAGAGGACAGGGGTCCCACGAGCAGTACTTC.

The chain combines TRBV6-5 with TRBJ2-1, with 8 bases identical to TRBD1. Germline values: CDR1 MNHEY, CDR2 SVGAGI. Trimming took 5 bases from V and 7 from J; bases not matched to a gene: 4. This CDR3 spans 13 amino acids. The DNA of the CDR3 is TGTGCCAGCAGTGGGCAGGGGGCGAATGAGCAGTTCTTC. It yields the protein CASSGQGANEQFF.

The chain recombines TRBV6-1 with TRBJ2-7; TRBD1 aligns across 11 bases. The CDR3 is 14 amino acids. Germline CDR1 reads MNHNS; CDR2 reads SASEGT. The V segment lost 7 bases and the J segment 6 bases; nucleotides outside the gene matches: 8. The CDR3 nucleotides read TGTGCCAGCATCTGGGACAGGGGGTTTATCGAGCAGTACTTC. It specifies CASIWDRGFIEQYF.

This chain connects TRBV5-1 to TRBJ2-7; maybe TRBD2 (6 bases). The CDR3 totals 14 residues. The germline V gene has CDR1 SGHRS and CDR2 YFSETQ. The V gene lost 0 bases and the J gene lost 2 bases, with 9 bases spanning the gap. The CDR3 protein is CASSLAGDPYEQYF. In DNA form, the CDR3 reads TGCGCCAGCAGCTTGGCGGGAGATCCCTACGAGCAGTACTTC.